The source of this T cell receptor (beta chain) is a study of identical twins. TCRdb re-called the 5' RACE reads through MiXCR, storing one row per CDR3 protein. The repertoire consists of 650,000 to 800,000 distinct CDR3 sequences, with 8.6% occurring once and the leading ten covering around 0.95%. V lost 3 bases, J lost 5 bases, and 15 bases lay in between. This CDR3 has 15 amino acids. The V gene's germline CDR1 is SGHTA and CDR2 FQGNSA. Separately, the same data were catalogued under a study of yellow fever vaccine responses in identical twins.

The clonotype comes from a woman aged 18-29 years in good health. The chain joins TRBV7-2 to TRBJ2-3; the D gene is possibly TRBD2 (7 bases). The specimen was PBMCs. The CDR3 sequence: CASSLGAGVLDTQYF. The CDR3 DNA sequence: TGTGCCAGCAGCTTGGGGGCGGGAGTACTAGATACGCAGTATTTT.